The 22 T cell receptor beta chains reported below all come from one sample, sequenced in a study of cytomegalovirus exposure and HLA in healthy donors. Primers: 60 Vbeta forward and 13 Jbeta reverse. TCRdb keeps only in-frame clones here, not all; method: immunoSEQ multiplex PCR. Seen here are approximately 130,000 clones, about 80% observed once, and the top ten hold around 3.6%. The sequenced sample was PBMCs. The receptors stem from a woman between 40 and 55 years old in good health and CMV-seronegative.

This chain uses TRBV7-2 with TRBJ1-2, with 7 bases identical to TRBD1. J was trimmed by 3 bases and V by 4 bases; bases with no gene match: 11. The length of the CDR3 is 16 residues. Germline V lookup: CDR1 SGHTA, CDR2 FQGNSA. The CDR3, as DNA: TGTGCCAGCAGCTCCCAGACAGGGCGCACGGACTATGGCTACACCTTC. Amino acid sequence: CASSSQTGRTDYGYTF.

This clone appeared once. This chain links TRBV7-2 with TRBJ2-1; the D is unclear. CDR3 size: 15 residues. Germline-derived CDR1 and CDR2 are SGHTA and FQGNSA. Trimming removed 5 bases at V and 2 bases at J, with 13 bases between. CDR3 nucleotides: TGTGCCAGCAGCCCTCACTGGAGCCCCTACAATGAGCAGTTCTTC. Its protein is CASSPHWSPYNEQFF.

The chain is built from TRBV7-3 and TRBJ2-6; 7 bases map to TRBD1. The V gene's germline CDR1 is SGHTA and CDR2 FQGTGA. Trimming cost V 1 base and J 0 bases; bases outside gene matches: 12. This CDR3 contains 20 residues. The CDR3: CASSLIGTAKNYSGANVLTF. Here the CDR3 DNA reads TGTGCCAGCAGCTTAATCGGGACAGCCAAAAACTACTCTGGGGCCAACGTCCTGACTTTC.

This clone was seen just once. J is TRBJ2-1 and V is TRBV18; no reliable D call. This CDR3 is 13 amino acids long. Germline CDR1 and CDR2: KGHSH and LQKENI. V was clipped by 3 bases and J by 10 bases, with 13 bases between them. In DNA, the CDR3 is TGTGCCAGCTCACCCACGGTTTCACCAGAGCAGTTCTTC. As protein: CASSPTVSPEQFF. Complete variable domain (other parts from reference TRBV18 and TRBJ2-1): NAGVMQNPRHLVRRRGQEARLRCSPMKGHSHVYWYRQLPEEGLKFMVYLQKENIIDESGMPKERFSAEFPKEGPSILRIQQVVRGDSAAYFCASSPTVSPEQFFGPGTRLTVL.

The CDR3 reads CASSLAGVVTGELFF. The CDR3, as DNA: TGTGCCAGCTCGCTAGCGGGAGTAGTTACCGGGGAGCTGTTTTTT. The chain joins TRBV7-2 to TRBJ2-2; 10 nucleotides agree with TRBD2. CDR1 and CDR2 (germline): SGHTA, FQGNSA. V lost 8 bases to trimming and J lost 5 bases; unmatched junction nucleotides: 8. The CDR3 covers 15 residues.

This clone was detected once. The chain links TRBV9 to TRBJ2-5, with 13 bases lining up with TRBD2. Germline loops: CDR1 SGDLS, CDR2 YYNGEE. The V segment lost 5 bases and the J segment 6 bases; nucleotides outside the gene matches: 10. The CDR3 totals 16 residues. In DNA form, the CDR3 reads TGTGCCAGCAGTTCCCCCCGGACTAGCGGGGGAAAGACCCAGTACTTC. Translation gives CASSSPRTSGGKTQYF.

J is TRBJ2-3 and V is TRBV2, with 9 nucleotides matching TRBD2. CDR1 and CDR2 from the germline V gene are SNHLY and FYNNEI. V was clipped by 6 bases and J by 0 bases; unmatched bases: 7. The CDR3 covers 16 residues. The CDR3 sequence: CASSVTSGSSTDTQYF. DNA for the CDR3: TGTGCCAGCAGCGTGACTAGCGGCTCTAGCACAGATACGCAGTATTTT.

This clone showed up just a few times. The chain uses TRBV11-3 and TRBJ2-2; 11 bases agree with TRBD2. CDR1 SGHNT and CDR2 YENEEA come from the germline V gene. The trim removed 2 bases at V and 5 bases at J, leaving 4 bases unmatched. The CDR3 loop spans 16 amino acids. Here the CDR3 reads CASSLTSGSMTGELFF. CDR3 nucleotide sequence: TGTGCCAGCAGCTTAACTAGCGGGAGTATGACCGGGGAGCTGTTTTTT.

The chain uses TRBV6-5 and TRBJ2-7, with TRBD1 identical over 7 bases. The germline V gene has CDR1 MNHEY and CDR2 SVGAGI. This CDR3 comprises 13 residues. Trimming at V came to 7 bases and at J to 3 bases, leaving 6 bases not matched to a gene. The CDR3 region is CASTTGPLYEQYF. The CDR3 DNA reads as TGTGCCAGCACGACAGGGCCCCTCTACGAGCAGTACTTC.

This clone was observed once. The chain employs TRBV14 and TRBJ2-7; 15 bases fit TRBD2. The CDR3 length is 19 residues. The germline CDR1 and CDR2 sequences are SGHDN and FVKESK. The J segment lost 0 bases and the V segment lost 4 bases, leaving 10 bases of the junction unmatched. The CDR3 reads CASSRGLAGGPRSSYEQYF. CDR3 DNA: TGTGCCAGCAGCCGCGGACTAGCGGGAGGGCCCCGGAGCTCCTACGAGCAGTACTTC.

CDR3 region: CASSHANTGELFF. CDR3 coding DNA: TGCGCCAGCAGCCACGCGAACACCGGGGAGCTGTTTTTT. The rearrangement links TRBV4-1 to TRBJ2-2; no definite D call. The ends were cut back, 3 bases at V and 0 bases at J, with 2 bases in the middle. Germline V gene lookup returns CDR1 MGHRA and CDR2 YSYEKL. There are 13 residues in the CDR3.

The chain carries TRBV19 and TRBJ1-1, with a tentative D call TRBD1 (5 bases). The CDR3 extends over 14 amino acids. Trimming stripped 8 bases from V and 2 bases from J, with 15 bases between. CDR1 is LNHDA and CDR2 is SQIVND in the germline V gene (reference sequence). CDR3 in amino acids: CASAPGTFNTEAFF. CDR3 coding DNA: TGTGCCAGTGCCCCTGGGACTTTCAACACTGAAGCTTTCTTT.

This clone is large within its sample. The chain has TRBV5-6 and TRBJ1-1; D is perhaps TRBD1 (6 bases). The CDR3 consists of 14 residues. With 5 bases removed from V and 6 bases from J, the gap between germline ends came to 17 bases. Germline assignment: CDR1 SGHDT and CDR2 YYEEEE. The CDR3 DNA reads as TGTGCCAGCAGACCTAAACCTCAGGGGCCTGAAGCTTTCTTT. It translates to CASRPKPQGPEAFF.

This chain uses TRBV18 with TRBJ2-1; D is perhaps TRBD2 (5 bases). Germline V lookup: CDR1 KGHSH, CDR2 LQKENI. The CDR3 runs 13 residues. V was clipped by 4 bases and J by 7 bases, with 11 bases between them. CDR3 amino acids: CASSHGVGNEQFF. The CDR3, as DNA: TGTGCCAGCTCACACGGGGTGGGTAATGAGCAGTTCTTC. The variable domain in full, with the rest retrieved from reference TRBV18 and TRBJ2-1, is NAGVMQNPRHLVRRRGQEARLRCSPMKGHSHVYWYRQLPEEGLKFMVYLQKENIIDESGMPKERFSAEFPKEGPSILRIQQVVRGDSAAYFCASSHGVGNEQFFGPGTRLTVL.

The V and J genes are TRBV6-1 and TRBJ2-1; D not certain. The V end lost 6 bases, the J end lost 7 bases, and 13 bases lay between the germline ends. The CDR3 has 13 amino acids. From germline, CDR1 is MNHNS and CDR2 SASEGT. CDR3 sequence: CASSFRGVNEQFF. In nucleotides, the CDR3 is TGTGCCAGCAGCTTCCGCGGTGTTAATGAGCAGTTCTTC.

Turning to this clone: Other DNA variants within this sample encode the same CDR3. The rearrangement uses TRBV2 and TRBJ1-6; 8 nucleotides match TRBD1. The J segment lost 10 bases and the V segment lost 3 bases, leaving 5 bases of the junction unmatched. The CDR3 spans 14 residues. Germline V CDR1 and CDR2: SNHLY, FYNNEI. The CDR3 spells CASSDQGAGSPLHF. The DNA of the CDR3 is TGTGCCAGCAGTGATCAGGGGGCCGGGTCACCCCTCCACTTT.

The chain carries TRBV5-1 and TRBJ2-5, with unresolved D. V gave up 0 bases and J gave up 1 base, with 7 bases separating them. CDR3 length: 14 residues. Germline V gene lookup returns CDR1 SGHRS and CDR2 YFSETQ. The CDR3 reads CASSLGPGQETQYF. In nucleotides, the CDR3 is TGCGCCAGCAGCTTGGGTCCGGGCCAAGAGACCCAGTACTTC. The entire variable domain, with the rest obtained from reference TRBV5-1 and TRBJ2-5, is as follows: KAGVTQTPRYLIKTRGQQVTLSCSPISGHRSVSWYQQTPGQGLQFLFEYFSETQRNKGNFPGRFSGRQFSNSRSEMNVSTLELGDSALYLCASSLGPGQETQYFGPGTRLLVL.

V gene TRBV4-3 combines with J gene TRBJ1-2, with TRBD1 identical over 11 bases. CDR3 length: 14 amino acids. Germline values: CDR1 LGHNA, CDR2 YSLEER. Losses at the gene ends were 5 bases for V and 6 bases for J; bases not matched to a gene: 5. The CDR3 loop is CASSSDRGRDGYTF. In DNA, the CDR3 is TGCGCCAGCAGCTCGGACAGGGGGCGCGATGGCTACACCTTC.

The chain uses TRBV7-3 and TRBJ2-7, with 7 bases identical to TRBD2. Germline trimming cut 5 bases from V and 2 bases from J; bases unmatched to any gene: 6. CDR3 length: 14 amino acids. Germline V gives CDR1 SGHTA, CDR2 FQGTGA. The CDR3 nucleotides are TGTGCCAGCAGCCTAAGCGGGGCGGCCTACGAGCAGTACTTC. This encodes CASSLSGAAYEQYF.

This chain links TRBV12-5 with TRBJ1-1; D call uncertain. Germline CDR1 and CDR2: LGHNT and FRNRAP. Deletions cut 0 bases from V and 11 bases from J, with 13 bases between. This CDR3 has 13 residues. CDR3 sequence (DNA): TGTGCTAGTGGTTTGGTCCCCCCCGAGAGGGCTTTCTTT. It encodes CASGLVPPERAFF.

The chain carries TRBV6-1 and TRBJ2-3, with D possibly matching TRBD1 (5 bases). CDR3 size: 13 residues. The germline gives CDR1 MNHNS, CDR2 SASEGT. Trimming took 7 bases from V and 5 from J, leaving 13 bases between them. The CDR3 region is CASTYQGVDTQYF. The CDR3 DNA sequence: TGTGCCAGCACCTACCAAGGGGTAGATACGCAGTATTTT.

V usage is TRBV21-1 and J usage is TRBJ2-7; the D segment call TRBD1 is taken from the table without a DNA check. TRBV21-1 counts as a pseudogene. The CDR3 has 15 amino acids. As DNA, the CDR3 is TGTGCCAGCAGCAAAGGGACAGGGCTTTCCTACGAGCAGTACTTC. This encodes CASSKGTGLSYEQYF.